This T cell receptor (beta chain) was sequenced for a study of cytomegalovirus exposure and HLA in healthy donors. At the level of the study: Approximately 180 million T cells yielded around 120 million unique TCR beta sequences in earlier analysis. The study, taken as a whole, reports: Altogether, around 160 TCR beta chains were recorded as cytomegalovirus-associated. A few V segments could not be told apart, such as TRBV6-2 and TRBV6-3, and were left out.

With 60 Vbeta and 13 Jbeta primers, the PCR was carried out. Assay used: immunoSEQ multiplex PCR; TCRdb lists only in-frame clones, some missing. Among under 200,000 clones listed, around 77% were seen once. This clone was detected only once. The antigen is not known. V lost 5 bases and J lost 0; bases outside the gene matches: 10. This CDR3 comprises 19 residues. In germline, CDR1 is SEHNR, CDR2 FQNEAQ (reference sequence). The J gene is TRBJ2-6, the V gene TRBV7-9, with 10 positions matching TRBD1. Sequencing was done on a sample of PBMCs. The sequence derives from a woman aged 25 to 39 in good health and CMV-seropositive. CDR3 region: CASSRTTRTGGSGANVLTF. The CDR3 DNA is TGTGCCAGCAGCCGGACAACGAGGACAGGGGGCTCTGGGGCCAACGTCCTGACTTTC.